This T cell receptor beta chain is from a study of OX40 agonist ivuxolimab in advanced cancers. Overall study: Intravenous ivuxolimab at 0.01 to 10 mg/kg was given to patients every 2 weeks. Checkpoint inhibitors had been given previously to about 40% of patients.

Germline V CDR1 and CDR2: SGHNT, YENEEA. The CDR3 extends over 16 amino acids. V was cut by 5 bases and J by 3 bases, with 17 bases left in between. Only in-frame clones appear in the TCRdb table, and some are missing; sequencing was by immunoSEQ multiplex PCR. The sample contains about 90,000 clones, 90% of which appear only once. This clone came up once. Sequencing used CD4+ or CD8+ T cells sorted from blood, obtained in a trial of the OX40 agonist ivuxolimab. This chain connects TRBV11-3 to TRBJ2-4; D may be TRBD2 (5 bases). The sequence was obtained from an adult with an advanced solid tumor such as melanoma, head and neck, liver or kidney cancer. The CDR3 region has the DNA TGTGCCAGCAGCCCGCTGGGCGGCCGGGACAAAAACATTCAGTACTTC. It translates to CASSPLGGRDKNIQYF.